A selection of T cell receptor beta chains follows, all from one sample in a study of Graves' ophthalmopathy and Graves' hyperthyroidism. TCRdb ran MiXCR on the multiplex PCR reads and lists one entry per CDR3 protein. The table has around 1,200,000 distinct CDR3 sequences, less than 45% seen once. Sequenced sample: peripheral blood or thyroid tissue (not recorded which). The receptor set was obtained from an adult man with Graves' hyperthyroidism. Each CDR3 is given with its conserved first and last residue. Each record gives: J gene, V gene, clone size, D gene, CDR3 protein, CDR3 DNA. D genes are given only for firm matches. Part of the rows lack a size; the others show once, few, many or a class for expanded clones.

>TRBJ2-7|TRBV10-2|-|-
CASRALGRPYEQYF
TGCGCCAGCAGGGCATTAGGGAGACCCTACGAGCAGTACTTC
>TRBJ1-1|TRBV6-1|-|-
CAGELMNTEAFF
TGTGCCGGGGAGTTAATGAACACTGAAGCTTTCTTT
>TRBJ1-6|TRBV18|-|-
CASSPPGPGSPLHF
TGTGCCAGCTCACCACCGGGGCCCGGATCACCCCTCCACTTT
>TRBJ2-5|TRBV11-2|-|-
CASTRSSPLVAETQYF
TGTGCCAGCACCCGGAGTTCCCCGTTGGTGGCAGAGACCCAGTACTTC
>TRBJ2-7|TRBV7-2|many|-
CASSLDSTLRRGNYEQYF
TGTGCCAGCAGCTTGGACAGTACCCTTCGCAGAGGAAACTACGAGCAGTACTTC
>TRBJ2-7|TRBV20-1|-|-
CSASDSRGSYEQYF
TGCAGTGCTAGTGATAGTCGGGGATCCTACGAGCAGTACTTC
>TRBJ2-3|TRBV11-2|-|-
CASSLVSPGATDTQYF
TGTGCCAGCAGCTTAGTAAGTCCAGGGGCCACAGATACGCAGTATTTT
>TRBJ1-5|TRBV7-9|-|TRBD1
CASSGDRVGNQPQHF
TGTGCCAGCAGCGGGGACAGGGTTGGCAATCAGCCCCAGCATTTT
>TRBJ1-1|TRBV5-1|few|-
CASSRGGGAGNTEAFF
TGCGCCAGCAGCCGGGGTGGGGGCGCCGGGAACACTGAAGCTTTCTTT
>TRBJ1-2|TRBV12-3/TRBV12-4|-|-
CASSFMNGYGYTF
TGTGCCAGCAGTTTCATGAATGGCTATGGCTACACCTTC
>TRBJ2-7|TRBV10-3|many|TRBD2
CAISESGLAGVHEQYF
TGTGCCATCAGTGAGTCCGGGCTAGCGGGAGTCCACGAGCAGTACTTC
>TRBJ2-5|TRBV13|many|TRBD1
CASSSEADRGKTQYF
TGTGCCAGCAGCTCCGAAGCGGACAGGGGGAAGACCCAGTACTTC
>TRBJ1-2|TRBV15|-|-
CATSRDSEGMAYGYTF
TGTGCCACCAGCAGAGACTCCGAGGGGATGGCCTATGGCTACACCTTC
>TRBJ2-7|TRBV29-1|many|TRBD1
CSVDGGDRGYEQYF
TGCAGCGTTGATGGGGGGGACAGGGGGTACGAGCAGTACTTC
>TRBJ1-2|TRBV5-1|-|-
CASANRATYGYTF
TGCGCCAGCGCAAACCGGGCCACCTATGGCTACACCTTC
>TRBJ1-5|TRBV11-1|-|-
CASSSLGPGWPQHF
TGTGCCAGCAGCTCCCTCGGGCCTGGATGGCCCCAGCATTTT
>TRBJ2-2|TRBV20-1|many|-
CSATRTPLGELFF
TGCAGTGCTACCCGGACACCCCTGGGGGAGCTGTTTTTT
>TRBJ1-4|TRBV4-3|many|-
CASSQGTAPLEKLFF
TGCGCCAGCAGCCAAGGGACAGCACCTCTTGAAAAACTGTTTTTT
>TRBJ1-5|TRBV19|-|-
CASMRLLKGPQHF
TGTGCCAGTATGCGGCTCCTGAAGGGGCCCCAGCATTTT
>TRBJ1-2|TRBV7-2|-|-
CASNAVGGYTF
TGTGCCAGCAACGCGGTGGGGGGCTACACCTTC
>TRBJ2-7|TRBV7-9|many|-
CASSLMGYGEQYF
TGTGCCAGCAGCTTAATGGGATATGGCGAGCAGTACTTC
>TRBJ2-5|TRBV19|few|TRBD1
CASNTGMDREETQYF
TGTGCCAGTAATACGGGGATGGACAGGGAAGAGACCCAGTACTTC
>TRBJ2-7|TRBV28|-|TRBD1
CASTPGGPSSYEQYF
TGTGCCAGCACCCCAGGGGGCCCTTCATCCTACGAGCAGTACTTC
>TRBJ2-6|TRBV9|-|-
CASSQGGSTSGANVLTF
TGTGCCAGCAGCCAAGGGGGATCTACCTCTGGGGCCAACGTCCTGACTTTC
>TRBJ1-2|TRBV5-1|-|-
CASSLEDRPNGYTF
TGCGCCAGCAGCTTGGAGGACCGACCAAATGGCTACACCTTC
>TRBJ1-5|TRBV5-1|-|-
CASRTSPNQPQHF
TGCGCCAGCAGGACGAGCCCTAATCAGCCCCAGCATTTT
>TRBJ1-3|TRBV5-1|few|-
CASTPGGRNSGNTIYF
TGCGCCAGCACACCTGGAGGGAGAAACTCTGGAAACACCATATATTTT
>TRBJ2-7|TRBV7-8|-|-
CASSFRQAYEQYF
TGTGCCAGCAGCTTCCGACAGGCCTACGAGCAGTACTTC
>TRBJ1-5|TRBV5-8|-|TRBD1
CASSVQGARGNQPQHF
TGTGCCAGCAGCGTTCAGGGGGCAAGGGGCAATCAGCCCCAGCATTTT
>TRBJ2-2|TRBV20-1|-|-
CSARGMGHTITGELFF
TGCAGTGCTAGAGGGATGGGACATACAATAACCGGGGAGCTGTTTTTT
>TRBJ1-1|TRBV11-2|many|-
CASSPELGNTEAFF
TGTGCCAGCAGCCCAGAGCTAGGAAACACTGAAGCTTTCTTT
>TRBJ1-2|TRBV29-1|-|-
CSVDSPDGYTF
TGCAGCGTTGATTCCCCCGATGGCTACACCTTC
>TRBJ2-7|TRBV20-1|-|TRBD2
CSGKTSGAAYEQYF
TGCAGTGGAAAAACTAGCGGGGCTGCCTACGAGCAGTACTTC
>TRBJ1-5|TRBV13|-|-
CASTAVHNQPQHF
TGTGCCAGCACCGCTGTGCACAATCAGCCCCAGCATTTT
>TRBJ2-2|TRBV5-1|few|TRBD2
CASKASGGKNTGELFF
TGCGCCAGCAAGGCTAGCGGGGGGAAAAACACCGGGGAGCTGTTTTTT
>TRBJ1-2|TRBV4-1|many|-
CASSQGPGVSGYTF
TGCGCCAGCAGCCAAGGTCCCGGGGTGAGCGGCTACACCTTC
>TRBJ1-4|TRBV20-1|many|-
CSASYGGPGEKLFF
TGCAGTGCTAGTTATGGGGGGCCAGGTGAAAAACTGTTTTTT